A single sample is the source of the 16 T cell receptor beta chains below, sequenced in a study of blood T cell repertoires in COVID-19. TCRdb keeps only in-frame clones here, not all; method: immunoSEQ multiplex PCR. The repertoire holds 470,000 or so clones, with 87% as singletons. The sample was PBMCs or T cells enriched from blood (not recorded which). Receptors originate from a woman aged 18-29 years with acute COVID-19.

The rearrangement links TRBV6-2 or TRBV6-3 to TRBJ2-4, with 8 positions matching TRBD1. V lost 2 bases, J lost 0 bases, and 9 bases stayed unmatched. This CDR3 has 18 residues. The germline CDR1 and CDR2 sequences are MNHEY and SVGEGT. The CDR3: CASSYQPGQELAKNIQYF. The CDR3 DNA reads as TGTGCCAGCAGTTACCAACCGGGACAGGAACTAGCCAAAAACATTCAGTACTTC.

This sequence joins TRBV7-8 and TRBJ1-2, with TRBD1 identical over 9 bases. This CDR3 is built from 16 residues. The germline CDR1 and CDR2 sequences are SGHVS and FQNEAQ. J gave up 8 bases and V 5 bases, and 15 bases lay outside the gene matches. The chain's CDR3 is CASSRVGGQGVSGYTF. The CDR3 bases are TGTGCCAGCAGCCGGGTGGGGGGACAGGGAGTATCGGGCTACACCTTC.

The CDR3 here is CASSVAERLAGIQETQYF. CDR3 nucleotides: TGTGCCAGCAGCGTAGCGGAGAGGCTAGCGGGGATCCAAGAGACCCAGTACTTC. This chain uses TRBV9 with TRBJ2-5; 9 bases align to TRBD2. CDR1 is SGDLS, CDR2 YYNGEE, per germline. Trimming took 0 bases from V and 1 from J; bases not matched to a gene: 10. The CDR3 runs to 18 residues.

The CDR3 DNA reads as TGTGCCAGCAGTTGGTCGGGAGGAACAGATACGCAGTATTTT. Amino acid sequence: CASSWSGGTDTQYF. J is TRBJ2-3 and V is TRBV28, with 7 bases that match TRBD2. V dropped 4 bases and J dropped 3; count of bases not matched to a gene: 4. This CDR3 contains 14 residues. Germline CDR1 reads MDHEN; CDR2 reads SYDVKM.

The J gene is TRBJ2-7, the V gene TRBV4-3, with 9 bases identical to TRBD2. Germline CDR1 reads LGHNA; CDR2 reads YSLEER. CDR3 length equals 15 residues. With V trimmed by 1 base and J by 3 bases, 4 bases remained unmatched. In DNA, the CDR3 is TGCGCCAGCAGCCAAGCGGGAGCGGGAGGCTACGAGCAGTACTTC. Translating it yields CASSQAGAGGYEQYF.

The chain joins TRBV18 to TRBJ2-5, with a tentative D call TRBD2 (6 bases). V lost 2 bases and J 5 bases, leaving 12 bases between the germline ends. This CDR3 spans 14 amino acids. CDR1 KGHSH and CDR2 LQKENI come from the germline V gene. In DNA form, the CDR3 reads TGTGCCAGCTCACCATCGGGAGAACCGGAGACCCAGTACTTC. Encoded protein: CASSPSGEPETQYF.

The J gene is TRBJ1-5, the V gene TRBV12-5, with D perhaps TRBD1 (5 bases). CDR3 length: 13 residues. V dropped 8 bases and J dropped 8 bases, with 16 bases sitting between them. Germline V gene data show CDR1 as LGHNT and CDR2 as FRNRAP. As DNA, the CDR3 is TGTGCTAGTACGGGAGAAGGGGTCGAGCCCCAGCATTTT. Protein product: CASTGEGVEPQHF.

The chain combines TRBV19 with TRBJ1-2; D is perhaps TRBD1 (5 bases). This CDR3 region has 13 residues. The V end was cut by 0 bases, the J end by 6 bases, with 8 bases between. Germline values: CDR1 LNHDA, CDR2 SQIVND (reference sequence). CDR3 coding DNA: TGTGCCAGTAGTATAGACAGGGCGAATGGCTACACCTTC. Protein product: CASSIDRANGYTF. Based on the CDR3 plus reference TRBV19 and TRBJ1-2, the full variable domain is DGGITQSPKYLFRKEGQNVTLSCEQNLNHDAMYWYRQDPGQGLRLIYYSQIVNDFQKGDIAEGYSVSREKKESFPLTVTSAQKNPTAFYLCASSIDRANGYTFGSGTRLTVV.

The chain is built from TRBV6-5 and TRBJ2-5; 13 bases agree with TRBD2. This CDR3 contains 15 residues. Trimming cost V 7 bases and J 6 bases; bases outside gene matches: 8. The germline V gene encodes CDR1 MNHEY and CDR2 SVGAGI. CDR3 DNA sequence: TGTGCCAGCACCCGGACTAGCGGGAGTCCCCAGACCCAGTACTTC. This encodes CASTRTSGSPQTQYF.

The chain recombines TRBV29-1 with TRBJ2-1; D perhaps matches TRBD1 (6 bases). The V gene lost 6 bases and the J gene lost 4 bases, with 10 bases spanning the gap. The germline gives CDR1 SQVTM, CDR2 ANQGSEA. CDR3 length: 12 amino acids. The chain's CDR3 is CSVWTAYNEQFF. The DNA of the CDR3 is TGCAGCGTCTGGACAGCGTACAATGAGCAGTTCTTC.

J is TRBJ2-1 and V is TRBV7-2, with 11 bases matching TRBD2. Germline-derived CDR1 and CDR2 are SGHTA and FQGNSA. This CDR3 spans 16 amino acids. The J segment lost 3 bases and the V segment lost 4 bases, leaving 5 bases of the junction unmatched. CDR3 loop: CASSYVGTSGYNEQFF. Here the CDR3 DNA reads TGTGCCAGCAGCTACGTAGGGACTAGCGGCTACAATGAGCAGTTCTTC.

This clone turned up a few times. V and J are TRBV27 and TRBJ2-7, with no clear D. Per germline, CDR1 MNHEY and CDR2 SMNVEV (reference sequence). CDR3 length: 16 amino acids. With 5 bases removed from V and 0 bases from J, the gap between germline ends came to 17 bases. CDR3 in DNA: TGTGCCAGCAGTGTCGGTTATGCCATGAGCTCCTACGAGCAGTACTTC. As protein: CASSVGYAMSSYEQYF.

This clone was seen a few times. V usage is TRBV27 and J usage is TRBJ1-2, with 11 bases aligning to TRBD1. The V gene end was trimmed by 7 bases and the J gene end by 5 bases; junction bases not matched to a gene: 9. The CDR3 is made up of 15 amino acids. Germline V gene sequence: CDR1 MNHEY, CDR2 SMNVEV (reference sequence). The CDR3 DNA reads TGTGCCAGCAACAACGGACAGGGGGCTATGTATGGCTACACCTTC. It translates to CASNNGQGAMYGYTF.

CDR3 residues: CATSDPGTSGINEQFF. CDR3 coding DNA: TGTGCCACCAGTGATCCGGGGACTAGCGGGATCAATGAGCAGTTCTTC. This chain links TRBV24-1 with TRBJ2-1; 13 bases align to TRBD2. CDR3 length: 16 residues. The trim removed 3 bases at V and 6 bases at J, leaving 4 bases unmatched. Germline CDR1 and CDR2: KGHDR and SFDVKD.

The chain links TRBV2 to TRBJ2-7; 8 nucleotides agree with TRBD1. Germline V CDR1 and CDR2: SNHLY, FYNNEI. Unmatched junction bases numbered 6, after V lost 7 bases and J lost 4 bases. The CDR3 spans 13 residues. CDR3 sequence reads: CASTEDRGYEQYF. CDR3 nucleotide sequence: TGTGCCAGCACAGAAGACAGGGGTTACGAGCAGTACTTC.

The chain employs TRBV4-2 and TRBJ1-6; 9 nucleotides match TRBD1. This CDR3 is 15 amino acids long. The junction had 2 bases not matched to a gene; V was cut back by 3 bases and J by 5 bases. CDR1 and CDR2 (germline): LGHNA, YNFKEQ. The chain's CDR3 is CASSQGTGHNSPLHF. CDR3 in DNA: TGTGCCAGCAGCCAGGGGACAGGGCATAATTCACCCCTCCACTTT.